Below are 12 T cell receptor beta chains sequenced from a single sample in a study of PD-L1 blockade in urothelial cancer. Only in-frame clones appear in the TCRdb table, and some are missing; sequencing was by immunoSEQ multiplex PCR. This sample carries more than 85,000 clones, over 75% of them seen once, and the ten largest clones take roughly 2%. Time point noted: pretreatment peripheral blood. The sample here was PBMCs, taken around atezolizumab (anti-PD-L1) treatment. The source is a man between 60 and 70 years old with urothelial cancer.

This clone has only one observation. V and J are TRBV10-3 and TRBJ1-4; D not certain. V dropped 6 bases and J dropped 6 bases, with 5 bases sitting between them. The germline V gene has CDR1 ENHRY and CDR2 SYGVKD. The CDR3 extends over 11 amino acids. CDR3 amino acids: CAIRGDEKLFF. Written as DNA, the CDR3 is TGTGCCATCAGGGGAGATGAAAAACTGTTTTTT.

The V and J genes are TRBV18 and TRBJ1-2, with a tentative D call TRBD1 (5 bases). Looked up from germline, CDR1 is KGHSH and CDR2 is LQKENI. V lost 5 bases, J lost 8 bases, and 21 bases lay in between. This CDR3 has 15 amino acids. In DNA, the CDR3 is TGTGCCAGCTCATCCTTACCCGACAGCATCGGGGGCTACACCTTC. It encodes CASSSLPDSIGGYTF.

The rearrangement joins TRBV28 to TRBJ2-7; D is unclear. Germline V gene lookup returns CDR1 MDHEN and CDR2 SYDVKM. V was cut by 6 bases and J by 3 bases, with 18 bases left in between. This CDR3 is 15 amino acids long. The CDR3 DNA follows: TGTGCCAGCAGGCCGCCCGGTCCTTTTCTCTACGAGCAGTACTTC. This codes for CASRPPGPFLYEQYF. Full variable domain (outside the CDR3, taken from reference TRBV28 and TRBJ2-7): DVKVTQSSRYLVKRTGEKVFLECVQDMDHENMFWYRQDPGLGLRLIYFSYDVKMKEKGDIPEGYSVSREKKERFSLILESASTNQTSMYLCASRPPGPFLYEQYFGPGTRLTVT.

The table lists this clone with a few counts. The V and J genes are TRBV7-9 and TRBJ2-1; 10 nucleotides line up with TRBD1. V trimming: 4 bases; J trimming: 8 bases; junction bases outside the gene matches: 5. The CDR3 spans 14 residues. Germline lookup yields CDR1 SEHNR and CDR2 FQNEAQ (reference sequence). The CDR3, as DNA: TGTGCCAGCAGCTCTTCCGGGACAGGGGATGAGCAGTTCTTC. It specifies CASSSSGTGDEQFF.

This rearrangement joins TRBV10-3 to TRBJ2-5, with D maybe TRBD1 (6 bases). The germline CDR1 and CDR2 sequences are ENHRY and SYGVKD. V was trimmed by 8 bases and J by 7 bases, leaving 11 bases between them. This CDR3 is built from 11 residues. The CDR3 region is CAISQGTTQYF. CDR3 sequence (DNA): TGTGCCATCTCACAGGGAACGACCCAGTACTTC.

The DNA for the CDR3 is TGTGCCAGCGAGGTTACAGGGGAAGAGACCCAGTACTTC. Amino acid sequence: CASEVTGEETQYF. This chain uses TRBV2 with TRBJ2-5; 7 positions agree with TRBD1. Germline V gene lookup returns CDR1 SNHLY and CDR2 FYNNEI. The ends lost 8 bases at V and 3 bases at J; junction bases unmatched: 6. The CDR3 covers 13 residues.

The rearrangement uses TRBV28 and TRBJ1-2; D call uncertain. The germline gives CDR1 MDHEN, CDR2 SYDVKM. Trimming cost V 2 bases and J 6 bases, with 7 bases left between them. This CDR3 has 12 residues. The CDR3 reads CASSLQVHGYTF. The CDR3 nucleotides read TGTGCCAGCAGTTTACAGGTTCATGGCTACACCTTC.

The chain couples TRBV9 to TRBJ2-1; 14 bases map to TRBD2. V dropped 2 bases and J dropped 4; count of bases not matched to a gene: 11. This CDR3 has 19 amino acids. CDR1 is SGDLS and CDR2 is YYNGEE in the germline V gene. The CDR3, as DNA: TGTGCCAGCAGCGTTTCGACTAGCGGGGGGGCCCCGCCTTACAATGAGCAGTTCTTC. Translation gives CASSVSTSGGAPPYNEQFF.

The J gene is TRBJ1-3, the V gene TRBV14; 7 bases agree with TRBD1. V trimming: 3 bases; J trimming: 2 bases; junction bases outside the gene matches: 4. The CDR3 contains 15 residues. Germline loops: CDR1 SGHDN, CDR2 FVKESK. CDR3 coding DNA: TGTGCCAGCAGCCACCGACAGGGCACTGGAAACACCATATATTTT. The encoded protein is CASSHRQGTGNTIYF. The complete variable domain, with remaining parts taken from reference TRBV14 and TRBJ1-3, reads EAGVTQFPSHSVIEKGQTVTLRCDPISGHDNLYWYRRVMGKEIKFLLHFVKESKQDESGMPNNRFLAERTGGTYSTLKVQPAELEDSGVYFCASSHRQGTGNTIYFGEGSWLTVV.

The genes are TRBV13 and TRBJ2-3; TRBD2 matches 11 bases. CDR3 size: 17 residues. Germline trimming cut 3 bases from V and 4 bases from J; bases unmatched to any gene: 9. CDR1 and CDR2 (germline): PRHDT, FYEKMQ (reference sequence). The CDR3 is CASSFSSGGALADTQYF. The CDR3 DNA sequence: TGTGCCAGCAGCTTCAGTAGCGGGGGGGCCTTAGCAGATACGCAGTATTTT.

The V gene is TRBV7-8, the J gene TRBJ1-6, with D possibly TRBD1 on 6 matching bases. Deletions cut 1 base from V and 7 bases from J, with 14 bases between. Germline CDR1 is SGHVS and CDR2 is FQNEAQ. There are 16 residues in the CDR3. DNA for the CDR3: TGTGCCAGCAGCTTAGGGGTGGTGGACAGCAATTCACCCCTCCACTTT. Protein: CASSLGVVDSNSPLHF.

This clone was observed a single time. J is TRBJ2-3 and V is TRBV5-1; 7 nucleotides agree with TRBD1. This CDR3 has 16 residues. The germline V gene encodes CDR1 SGHRS and CDR2 YFSETQ. With 4 bases clipped from V and 2 bases from J, the junction kept 10 bases outside the gene matches. The CDR3 region has the DNA TGCGCCAGCAGCCTAGCCGGGACAGTACTCACAGATACGCAGTATTTT. It is translated as CASSLAGTVLTDTQYF.